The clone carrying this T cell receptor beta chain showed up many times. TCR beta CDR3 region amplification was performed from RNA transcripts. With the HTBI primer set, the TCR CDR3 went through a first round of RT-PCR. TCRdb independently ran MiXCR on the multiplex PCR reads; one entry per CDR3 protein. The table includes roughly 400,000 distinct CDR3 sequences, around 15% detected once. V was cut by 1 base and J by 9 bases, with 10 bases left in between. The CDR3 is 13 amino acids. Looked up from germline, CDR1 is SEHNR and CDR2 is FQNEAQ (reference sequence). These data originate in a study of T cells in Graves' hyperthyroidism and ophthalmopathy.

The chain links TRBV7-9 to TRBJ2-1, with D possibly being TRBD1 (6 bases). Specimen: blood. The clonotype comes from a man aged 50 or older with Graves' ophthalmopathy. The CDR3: CASSLDTGREQFF. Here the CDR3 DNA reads TGTGCCAGCAGCTTAGACACAGGGCGTGAGCAGTTCTTC.